This is a list of T cell receptor beta chains from one sample in a study of blood T cell repertoires in COVID-19. Here immunoSEQ multiplex PCR was the method, and the copy in TCRdb shows in-frame clones only, minus some. The sample lists over 250,000 clones; approximately 78% were seen once. Sequenced material: PBMCs or T cells enriched from blood (not recorded which). These receptors were collected from a man aged 40-55 years who had been exposed to COVID-19. CDR3s include the opening cysteine and the closing phenylalanine or tryptophan. Fields, in order: V gene, D gene, clone size, J gene, CDR3 DNA, CDR3 protein. A D gene is named only where the DNA matches it firmly. Clone size is stated in some rows and not others, as once, few, many or a class when expanded.

>TRBV6-5|.|.|TRBJ2-7
TGTGCCAGCAGTCCCCCCGGCTACGAGCAGTACTTC
CASSPPGYEQYF
>TRBV6-1|TRBD2|few|TRBJ2-7
TGTGCCAGCAGTGAATCACTCGGGGGGGCCCTCTCCTACGAGCAGTACTTC
CASSESLGGALSYEQYF
>TRBV15|.|many|TRBJ2-7
TGTGCCACCAGCAGGAGCCCATCTGAAAGGCAGTACTTC
CATSRSPSERQYF
>TRBV5-5|.|.|TRBJ1-4
TGTGCCAGCAGCGGGGAGAATGAAAAACTGTTTTTT
CASSGENEKLFF
>TRBV3-1/TRBV3-2|.|.|TRBJ1-4
TGTGCCAGCAGCCAAGACGGGGAGACTAATGAAAAACTGTTTTTT
CASSQDGETNEKLFF
>TRBV19|TRBD2|.|TRBJ2-7
TGTGCCAGTAGTAGTCCCGGGACTAGCTCCTACGAGCAGTACTTC
CASSSPGTSSYEQYF
>TRBV12-3/TRBV12-4|.|.|TRBJ1-1
TGTGCCAGCACCCCGGGGATAACCACTGAAGCTTTCTTT
CASTPGITTEAFF
>TRBV14|TRBD1|.|TRBJ1-2
TGTGCCAGCAGCCACCGGGACAGGCATGGCTACACCTTC
CASSHRDRHGYTF
>TRBV27|.|.|TRBJ1-1
TGTGCCAGCAGTGGTGTCAGAACGATCGCTGAAGCTTTCTTT
CASSGVRTIAEAFF
>TRBV29-1|.|.|TRBJ2-7
TGCAGCGTGGCCCATCGACTAGTCTTTCCCTACGAGCAGTACTTC
CSVAHRLVFPYEQYF
>TRBV7-3|.|.|TRBJ2-1
TGTGCCAGCAGCTTAGCGCTGGCCAGGGACAATGAGCAGTTCTTC
CASSLALARDNEQFF
>TRBV30|.|.|TRBJ2-5
TGTGCCTGGATGAATGGGCTCGGGGGACAAGAGACCCAGTACTTC
CAWMNGLGGQETQYF
>TRBV5-1|.|few|TRBJ1-4
TGCGCCAGCAGCTTCGGGGGGTCCGAAAAACTGTTTTTT
CASSFGGSEKLFF
>TRBV7-9|.|.|TRBJ1-1
TGTGCCAGCAGCTCCCCGGGAACTGAAGCTTTCTTT
CASSSPGTEAFF
>TRBV7-9|.|.|TRBJ1-6
TGTGCCAGCAGCTTAGGGGTCGGTGGCCTCCCAGGGTCCTATTCACCCCTCCACTTT
CASSLGVGGLPGSYSPLHF
>TRBV6-1|.|.|TRBJ1-2
TGTGCCAGCAGTGAAAGAGAGGGAGGGTATGGCTACACCTTC
CASSEREGGYGYTF
>TRBV19|.|.|TRBJ2-2
TGTGCCAGTAGTAGATTCCCGGGTAGCGCGGACACCGGGGAGCTGTTTTTT
CASSRFPGSADTGELFF
>TRBV2|.|.|TRBJ1-6
TGTGCCAGCAGAGTGACAGGCAATTCACCCCTCCACTTT
CASRVTGNSPLHF
>TRBV6-5|TRBD1|.|TRBJ1-1
TGTGCCAGCAGCCAAGACAGGGTGTCTGAAGCTTTCTTT
CASSQDRVSEAFF
>TRBV20-1|TRBD1|.|TRBJ2-3
TGCAGTGCTAGTTTGGACAGGGGGAGGACAGATACGCAGTATTTT
CSASLDRGRTDTQYF
>TRBV6-6|TRBD1|few|TRBJ1-1
TGTGCCAGCAACGGACAGGGAACGAACACTGAAGCTTTCTTT
CASNGQGTNTEAFF
>TRBV5-1|TRBD1|.|TRBJ2-6
TGCGCCAGCAGGGGACAGGGGTTTGGGGCCAACGTCCTGACTTTC
CASRGQGFGANVLTF
>TRBV19|.|.|TRBJ2-2
TGTGCCAGTAGTATCAACGGGATCACGAACACCGGGGAGCTGTTTTTT
CASSINGITNTGELFF
>TRBV12-3/TRBV12-4|.|.|TRBJ1-1
TGTGCCAGCAGGCTAGGGGGGAACACTGAAGCTTTCTTT
CASRLGGNTEAFF
>TRBV10-3|TRBD2|.|TRBJ2-6
TGTGCCATCAGCTGGAAAAGCGGGACCCGATCTGGGGCCAACGTCCTGACTTTC
CAISWKSGTRSGANVLTF
>TRBV7-9|TRBD1|.|TRBJ1-4
TGTGCCAGCAGCTCGCAGCGACAGGGAGCGGAAAAACTGTTTTTT
CASSSQRQGAEKLFF
>TRBV9|.|.|TRBJ2-5
TGTGCCAGCAGCGTAGTCGGGGGTGGACAGACCCAGTACTTC
CASSVVGGGQTQYF
>TRBV4-2|.|.|TRBJ2-3
TGTGCCAGCAGCCAAGATTGGCTAGTTTCTACAGATACGCAGTATTTT
CASSQDWLVSTDTQYF